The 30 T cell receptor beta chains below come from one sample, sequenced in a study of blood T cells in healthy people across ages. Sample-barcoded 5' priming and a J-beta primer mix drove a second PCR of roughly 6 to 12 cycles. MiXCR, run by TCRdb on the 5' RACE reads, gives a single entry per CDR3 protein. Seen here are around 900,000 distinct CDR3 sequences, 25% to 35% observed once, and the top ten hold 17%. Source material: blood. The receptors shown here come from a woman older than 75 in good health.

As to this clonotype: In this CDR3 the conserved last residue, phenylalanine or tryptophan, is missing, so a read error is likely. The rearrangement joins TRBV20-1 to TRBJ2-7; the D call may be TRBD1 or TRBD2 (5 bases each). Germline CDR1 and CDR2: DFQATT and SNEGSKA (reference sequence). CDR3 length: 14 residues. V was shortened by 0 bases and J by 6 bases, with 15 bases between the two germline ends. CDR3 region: CSARDSGTVGEQYS. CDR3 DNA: TGCAGTGCTAGAGATTCGGGGACGGTCGGCGAGCAGTACTCC.

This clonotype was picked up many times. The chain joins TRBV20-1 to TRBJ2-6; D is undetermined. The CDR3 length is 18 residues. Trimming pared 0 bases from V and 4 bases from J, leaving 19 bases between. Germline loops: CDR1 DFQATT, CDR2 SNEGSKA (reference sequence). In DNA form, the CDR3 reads TGCAGTGCTAGAGATCGGTTCGGCGTAGGGAACGGGGCCAACGTCCTGACTTTC. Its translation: CSARDRFGVGNGANVLTF.

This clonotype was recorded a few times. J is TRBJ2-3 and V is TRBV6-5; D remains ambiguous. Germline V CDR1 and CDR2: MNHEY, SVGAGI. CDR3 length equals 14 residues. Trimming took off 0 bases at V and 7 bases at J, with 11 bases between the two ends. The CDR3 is CASSYSRAENTQYF. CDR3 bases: TGTGCCAGCAGTTACTCAAGGGCGGAGAATACGCAGTATTTT.

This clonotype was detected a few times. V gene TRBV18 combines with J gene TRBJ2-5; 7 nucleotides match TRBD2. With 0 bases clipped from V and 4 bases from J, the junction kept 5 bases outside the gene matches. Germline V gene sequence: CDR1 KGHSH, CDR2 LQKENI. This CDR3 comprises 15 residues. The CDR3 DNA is TGTGCCAGCTCACCACCGGGAGGGGACGGAGAGACCCAGTACTTC. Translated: CASSPPGGDGETQYF.

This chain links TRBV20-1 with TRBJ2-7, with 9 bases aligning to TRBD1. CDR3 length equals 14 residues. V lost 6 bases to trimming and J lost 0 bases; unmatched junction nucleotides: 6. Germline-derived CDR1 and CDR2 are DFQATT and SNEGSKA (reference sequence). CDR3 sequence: CSAGRDRASYEQYF. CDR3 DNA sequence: TGCAGTGCAGGACGGGACAGGGCCTCCTACGAGCAGTACTTC.

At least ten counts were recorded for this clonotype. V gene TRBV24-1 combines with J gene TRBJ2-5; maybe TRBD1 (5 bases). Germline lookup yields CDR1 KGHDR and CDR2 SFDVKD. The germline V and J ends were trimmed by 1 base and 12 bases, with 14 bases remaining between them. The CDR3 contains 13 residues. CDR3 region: CATSDLGQGPKYF. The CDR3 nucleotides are TGTGCCACCAGTGATTTAGGTCAGGGCCCCAAGTACTTC.

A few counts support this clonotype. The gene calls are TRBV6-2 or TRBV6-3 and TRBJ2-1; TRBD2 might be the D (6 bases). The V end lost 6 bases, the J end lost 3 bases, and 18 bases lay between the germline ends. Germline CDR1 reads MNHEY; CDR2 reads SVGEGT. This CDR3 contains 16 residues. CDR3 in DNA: TGTGCCAGCAGACTATTAGCGGAGGGTTACTACAATGAGCAGTTCTTC. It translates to CASRLLAEGYYNEQFF.

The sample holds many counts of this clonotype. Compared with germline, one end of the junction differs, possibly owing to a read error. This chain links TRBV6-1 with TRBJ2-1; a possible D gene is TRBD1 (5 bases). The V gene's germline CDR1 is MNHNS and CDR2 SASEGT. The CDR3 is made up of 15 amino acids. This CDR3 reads CASSEGQGPYNEQFF. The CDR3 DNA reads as TGTGCCAGCAGTGAAGGGCAGGGTCCCTATAATGAGCAGTTCTTC.

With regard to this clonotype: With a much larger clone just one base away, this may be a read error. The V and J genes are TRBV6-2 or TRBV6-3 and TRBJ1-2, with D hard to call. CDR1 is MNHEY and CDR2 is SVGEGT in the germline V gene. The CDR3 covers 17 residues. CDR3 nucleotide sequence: TGTGCCAGCAGAACCTCTACCGGCGGGGTTCTTAACTATGGCTGCACCTTC. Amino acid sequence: CASRTSTGGVLNYGCTF.

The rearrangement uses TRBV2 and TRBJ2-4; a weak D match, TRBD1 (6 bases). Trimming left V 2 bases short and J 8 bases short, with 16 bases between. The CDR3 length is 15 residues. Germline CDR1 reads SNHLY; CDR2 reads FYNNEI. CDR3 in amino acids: CASSERGGGRYIQYF. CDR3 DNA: TGTGCCAGCAGTGAACGAGGGGGTGGAAGATACATTCAGTACTTC.

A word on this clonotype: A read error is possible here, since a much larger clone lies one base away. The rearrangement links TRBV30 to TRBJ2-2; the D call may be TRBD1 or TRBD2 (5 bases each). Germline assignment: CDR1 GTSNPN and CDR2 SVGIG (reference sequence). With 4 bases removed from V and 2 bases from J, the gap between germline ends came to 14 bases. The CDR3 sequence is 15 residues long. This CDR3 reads CAWKFRDANTGELFF. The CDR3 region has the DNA TGTGCCTGGAAGTTTAGGGACGCCAACACCGGGGAGCTGTTTTTT.

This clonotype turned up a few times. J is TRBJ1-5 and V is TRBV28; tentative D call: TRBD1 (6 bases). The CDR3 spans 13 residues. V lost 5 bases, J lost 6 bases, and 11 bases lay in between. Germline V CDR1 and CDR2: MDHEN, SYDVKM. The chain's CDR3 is CASSVGQPQPQHF. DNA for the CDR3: TGTGCCAGCAGTGTGGGACAACCTCAGCCCCAGCATTTT.

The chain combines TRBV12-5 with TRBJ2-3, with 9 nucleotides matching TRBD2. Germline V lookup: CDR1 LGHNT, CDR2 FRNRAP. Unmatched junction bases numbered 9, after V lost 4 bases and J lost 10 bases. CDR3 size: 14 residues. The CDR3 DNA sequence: TGTGCTAGTGGTTGGTACCGACTAGCGGCCCCGCAGTATTTT. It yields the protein CASGWYRLAAPQYF.

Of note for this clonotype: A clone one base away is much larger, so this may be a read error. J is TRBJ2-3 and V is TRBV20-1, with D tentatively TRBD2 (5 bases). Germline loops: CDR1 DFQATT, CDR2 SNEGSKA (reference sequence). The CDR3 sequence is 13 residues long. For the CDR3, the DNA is TGCAGTGCTAGTGTGGGGAGCACAGATACGCGGTATTTT. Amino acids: CSASVGSTDTRYF.

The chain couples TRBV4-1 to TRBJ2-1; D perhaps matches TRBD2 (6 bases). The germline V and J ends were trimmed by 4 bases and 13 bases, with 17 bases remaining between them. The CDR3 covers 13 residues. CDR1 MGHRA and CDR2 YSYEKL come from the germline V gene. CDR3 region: CASSPGDQETQFF. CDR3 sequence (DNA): TGCGCCAGCAGCCCGGGGGATCAAGAGACCCAGTTCTTC.

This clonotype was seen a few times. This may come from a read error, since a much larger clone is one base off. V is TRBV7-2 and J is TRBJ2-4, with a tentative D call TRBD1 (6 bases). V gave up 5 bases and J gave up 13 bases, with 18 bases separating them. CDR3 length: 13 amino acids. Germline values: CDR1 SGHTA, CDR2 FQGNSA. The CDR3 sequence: CASSTRDKEAQYF. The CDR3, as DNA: TGTGCCAGCAGCACTAGGGACAAAGAGGCCCAGTACTTC.

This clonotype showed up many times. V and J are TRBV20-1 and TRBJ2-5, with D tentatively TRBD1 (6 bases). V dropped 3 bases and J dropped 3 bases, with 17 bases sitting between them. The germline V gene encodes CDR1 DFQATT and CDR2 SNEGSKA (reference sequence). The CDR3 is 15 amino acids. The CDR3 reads CSARNNQYREETQYF. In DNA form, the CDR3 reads TGCAGTGCTAGGAACAACCAATACAGGGAAGAGACCCAGTACTTC.

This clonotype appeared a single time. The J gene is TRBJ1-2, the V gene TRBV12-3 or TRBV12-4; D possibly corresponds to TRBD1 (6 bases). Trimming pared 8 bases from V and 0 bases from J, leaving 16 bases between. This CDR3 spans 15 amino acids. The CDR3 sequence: CASSVGQQSNYGYTF. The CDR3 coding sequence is TGTGCCAGCTCTGTAGGACAGCAATCTAACTATGGCTACACCTTC.

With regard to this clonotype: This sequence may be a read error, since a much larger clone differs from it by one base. The CDR3 here is CASSFSLTRGGSTDTQYF. The CDR3 DNA sequence: TGTGCCAGCAGCTTTTCCCTCACCCGCGGGGGGTCCACAGATACGCAGTATTTT. The V gene is TRBV7-2, the J gene TRBJ2-3, with 8 bases matching TRBD2. Per germline, CDR1 SGHTA and CDR2 FQGNSA. The CDR3 runs to 18 residues. V was clipped by 3 bases and J by 2 bases; unmatched bases: 13.

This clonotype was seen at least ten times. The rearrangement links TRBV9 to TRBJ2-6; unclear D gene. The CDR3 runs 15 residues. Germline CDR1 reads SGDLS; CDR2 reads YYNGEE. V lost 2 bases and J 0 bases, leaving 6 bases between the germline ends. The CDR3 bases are TGTGCCAGCAGCGTGAGCAGCTCTGGGGCCAACGTCCTGACTTTC. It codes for CASSVSSSGANVLTF.

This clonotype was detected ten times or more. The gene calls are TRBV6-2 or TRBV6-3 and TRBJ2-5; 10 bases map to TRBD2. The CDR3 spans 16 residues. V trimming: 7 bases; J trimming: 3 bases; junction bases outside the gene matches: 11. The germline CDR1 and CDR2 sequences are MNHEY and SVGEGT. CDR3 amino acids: CASKPSSGGREETQYF. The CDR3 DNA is TGTGCCAGCAAACCCTCTAGCGGGGGACGGGAAGAGACCCAGTACTTC.

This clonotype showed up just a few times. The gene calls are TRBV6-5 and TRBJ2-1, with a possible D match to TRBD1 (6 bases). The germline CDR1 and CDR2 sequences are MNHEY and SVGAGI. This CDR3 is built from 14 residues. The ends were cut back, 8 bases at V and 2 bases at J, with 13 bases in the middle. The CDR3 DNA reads TGTGCCAGCGCCTACAGGGAAACCTACAATGAGCAGTTCTTC. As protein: CASAYRETYNEQFF.

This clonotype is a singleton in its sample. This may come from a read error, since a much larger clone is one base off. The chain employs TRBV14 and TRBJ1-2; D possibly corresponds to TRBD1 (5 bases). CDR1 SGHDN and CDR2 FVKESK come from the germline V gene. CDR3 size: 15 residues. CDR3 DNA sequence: TGTGCCAGCAGCCTGAACCTTGGAGGGACCTATGCCTACACCTTC. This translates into CASSLNLGGTYAYTF.

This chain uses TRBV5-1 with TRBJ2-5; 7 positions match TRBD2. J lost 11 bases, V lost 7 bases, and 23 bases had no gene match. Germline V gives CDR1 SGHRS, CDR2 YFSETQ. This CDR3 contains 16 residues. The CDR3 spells CASPPLGEGLAGEQYF. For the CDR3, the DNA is TGCGCCAGCCCCCCACTCGGGGAGGGGCTAGCCGGTGAGCAGTACTTC. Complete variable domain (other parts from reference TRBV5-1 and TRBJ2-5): KAGVTQTPRYLIKTRGQQVTLSCSPISGHRSVSWYQQTPGQGLQFLFEYFSETQRNKGNFPGRFSGRQFSNSRSEMNVSTLELGDSALYLCASPPLGEGLAGEQYFGPGTRLLVL.

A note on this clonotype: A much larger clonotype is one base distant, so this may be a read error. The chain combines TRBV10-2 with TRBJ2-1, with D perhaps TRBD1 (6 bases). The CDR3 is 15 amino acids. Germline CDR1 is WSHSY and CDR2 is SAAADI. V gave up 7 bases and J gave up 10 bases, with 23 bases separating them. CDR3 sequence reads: CASMAGDGYSYEQFF. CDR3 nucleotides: TGCGCCAGCATGGCAGGGGACGGATACTCCTACGAGCAGTTCTTC.

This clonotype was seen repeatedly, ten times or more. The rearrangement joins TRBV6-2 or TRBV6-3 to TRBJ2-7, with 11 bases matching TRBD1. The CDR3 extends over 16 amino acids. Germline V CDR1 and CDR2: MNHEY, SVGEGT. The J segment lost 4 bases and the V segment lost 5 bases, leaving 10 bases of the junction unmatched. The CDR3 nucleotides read TGTGCCAGCAGTACCCCCCCGGGACAGGGGGAATACGAGCAGTACTTC. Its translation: CASSTPPGQGEYEQYF.

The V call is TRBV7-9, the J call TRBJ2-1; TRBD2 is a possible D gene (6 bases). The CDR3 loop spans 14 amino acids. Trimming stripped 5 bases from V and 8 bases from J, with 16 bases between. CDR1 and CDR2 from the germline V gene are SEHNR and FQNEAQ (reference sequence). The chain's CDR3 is CASSLSGLRDEQFF. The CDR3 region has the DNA TGTGCCAGCAGCCTAAGCGGGCTTCGGGATGAGCAGTTCTTC. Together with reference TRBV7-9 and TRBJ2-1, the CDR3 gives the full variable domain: DTGVSQNPRHKITKRGQNVTFRCDPISEHNRLYWYRQTLGQGPEFLTYFQNEAQLEKSRLLSDRFSAERPKGSFSTLEIQRTEQGDSAMYLCASSLSGLRDEQFFGPGTRLTVL.

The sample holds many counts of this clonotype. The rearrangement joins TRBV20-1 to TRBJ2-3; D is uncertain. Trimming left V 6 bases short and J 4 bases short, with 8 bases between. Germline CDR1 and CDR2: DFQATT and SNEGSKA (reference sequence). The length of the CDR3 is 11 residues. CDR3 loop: CSAHASDTQYF. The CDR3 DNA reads TGCAGTGCCCATGCTTCAGATACGCAGTATTTT.

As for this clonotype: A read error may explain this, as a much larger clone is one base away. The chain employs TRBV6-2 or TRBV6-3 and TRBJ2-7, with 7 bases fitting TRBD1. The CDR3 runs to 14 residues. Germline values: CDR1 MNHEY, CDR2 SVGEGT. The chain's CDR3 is CASSSGQMSYDQYF. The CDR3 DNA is TGTGCCAGCAGCTCGGGACAGATGTCCTACGACCAGTACTTC.

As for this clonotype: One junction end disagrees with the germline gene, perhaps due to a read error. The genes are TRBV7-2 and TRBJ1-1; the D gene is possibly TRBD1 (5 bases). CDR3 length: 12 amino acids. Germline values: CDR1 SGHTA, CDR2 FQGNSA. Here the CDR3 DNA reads TGTGCCGGCAGCTTAAATAGGGGTGAAGCTTTCTTT. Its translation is CAGSLNRGEAFF.